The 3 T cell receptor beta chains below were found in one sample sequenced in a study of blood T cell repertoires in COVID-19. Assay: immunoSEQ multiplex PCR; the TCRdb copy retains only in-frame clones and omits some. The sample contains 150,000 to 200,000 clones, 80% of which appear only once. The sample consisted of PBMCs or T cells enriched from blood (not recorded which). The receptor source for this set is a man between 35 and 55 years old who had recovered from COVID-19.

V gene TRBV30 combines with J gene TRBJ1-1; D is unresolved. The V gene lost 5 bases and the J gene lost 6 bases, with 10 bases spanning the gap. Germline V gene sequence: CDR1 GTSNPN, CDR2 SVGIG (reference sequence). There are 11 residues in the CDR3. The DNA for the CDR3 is TGTGCCTGGGGCGAGAGGGCTGAAGCTTTCTTT. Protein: CAWGERAEAFF.

CDR3 coding DNA: TGTGCCAGCAGCTTAAATGCCGGGGGGCGAGTCGCCGGGGAGCTGTTTTTT. It yields the protein CASSLNAGGRVAGELFF. The V gene is TRBV7-3, the J gene TRBJ2-2; D is perhaps TRBD2 (7 bases). The CDR3 spans 17 residues. The V gene lost 1 base and the J gene lost 6 bases, with 18 bases spanning the gap. Germline loops: CDR1 SGHTA, CDR2 FQGTGA. The whole variable domain, filled in from reference TRBV7-3 and TRBJ2-2, reads GAGVSQTPSNKVTEKGKYVELRCDPISGHTALYWYRQSLGQGPEFLIYFQGTGAADDSGLPNDRFFAVRPEGSVSTLKIQRTERGDSAVYLCASSLNAGGRVAGELFFGEGSRLTVL.

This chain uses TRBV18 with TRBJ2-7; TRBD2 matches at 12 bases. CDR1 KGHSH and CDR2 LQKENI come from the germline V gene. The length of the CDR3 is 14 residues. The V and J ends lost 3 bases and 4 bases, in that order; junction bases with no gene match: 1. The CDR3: CASSPTSGGYEQYF. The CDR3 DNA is TGTGCCAGCTCACCGACTAGCGGGGGTTACGAGCAGTACTTC.